This record covers a single TCR beta chain. Its specificity is not known. This entry is derived from a study of shared clonotypes between healthy human individuals. Study in general: Plates per donor: three CD4 naive, three CD4 memory, two CD8 naive, one CD8 memory. Findings and limits, study-wide: Shared clonotypes: roughly 4.7% naive CD4, under 4% naive CD8, less than 2.5% memory CD4, under 0.45% memory CD8. Estimated richness was generally greater in naive than memory subsets.

The CDR3 has 14 residues. The ends lost 5 bases at V and 4 bases at J; junction bases unmatched: 7. The germline gives CDR1 PRHDT, CDR2 FYEKMQ (reference sequence). Genomic DNA (from each subset) was split evenly across several immunoSEQ plates. Profiling relied on immunoSEQ multiplex PCR, and the TCRdb table lists in-frame clones only, not all of them. The data show roughly 2,000,000 clones, approximately 94% seen once. Naive-designated CD8 cells lacked CD45RO, were positively enriched for CCR7, and omitted terminally differentiated effector memory CD45RA+ cells. V and J are TRBV13 and TRBJ2-5; the match to TRBD2 covers 7 bases. Material: naive CD8+ T cells sorted from blood. The origin of this receptor is a man in his late teens or twenties in good health. The CDR3 spells CASSPTSPGETQYF. Written as DNA, the CDR3 is TGTGCCAGCAGCCCGACTAGCCCAGGAGAGACCCAGTACTTC.